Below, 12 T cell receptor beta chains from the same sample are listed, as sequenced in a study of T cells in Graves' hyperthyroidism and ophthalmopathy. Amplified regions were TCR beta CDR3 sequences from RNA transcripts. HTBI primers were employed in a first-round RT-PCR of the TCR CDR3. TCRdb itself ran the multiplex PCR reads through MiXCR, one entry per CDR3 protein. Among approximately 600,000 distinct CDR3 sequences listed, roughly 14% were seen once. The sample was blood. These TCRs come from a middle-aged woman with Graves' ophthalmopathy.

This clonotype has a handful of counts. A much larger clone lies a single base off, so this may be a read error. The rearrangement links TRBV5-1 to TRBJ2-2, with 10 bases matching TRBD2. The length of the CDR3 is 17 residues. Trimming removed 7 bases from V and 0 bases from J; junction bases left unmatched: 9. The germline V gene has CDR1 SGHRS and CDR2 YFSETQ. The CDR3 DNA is TGCGCCAGCCGCCAACCGGGACTAGCGCCGAACACCGGGGAGCTGTTTTTT. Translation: CASRQPGLAPNTGELFF.

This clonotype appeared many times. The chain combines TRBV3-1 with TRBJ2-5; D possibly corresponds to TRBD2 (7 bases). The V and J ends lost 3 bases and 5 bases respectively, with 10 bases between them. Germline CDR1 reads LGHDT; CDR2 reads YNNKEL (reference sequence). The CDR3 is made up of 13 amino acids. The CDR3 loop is CASSQGRGETQYF. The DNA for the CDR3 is TGTGCCAGCAGCCAGGGGAGGGGGGAGACCCAGTACTTC.

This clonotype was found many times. The CDR3 region is CASGFQGAWETQYF. Here the CDR3 DNA reads TGTGCTAGTGGTTTTCAGGGGGCATGGGAGACCCAGTACTTC. The chain joins TRBV12-5 to TRBJ2-5; 8 nucleotides agree with TRBD1. Trimming removed 3 bases from V and 5 bases from J; junction bases left unmatched: 5. Germline V gene lookup returns CDR1 LGHNT and CDR2 FRNRAP. CDR3 length: 14 residues. Based on the CDR3 plus reference TRBV12-5 and TRBJ2-5, the full variable domain is DARVTQTPRHKVTEMGQEVTMRCQPILGHNTVFWYRQTMMQGLELLAYFRNRAPLDDSGMPKDRFSAEMPDATLATLKIQPSEPRDSAVYFCASGFQGAWETQYFGPGTRLLVL.

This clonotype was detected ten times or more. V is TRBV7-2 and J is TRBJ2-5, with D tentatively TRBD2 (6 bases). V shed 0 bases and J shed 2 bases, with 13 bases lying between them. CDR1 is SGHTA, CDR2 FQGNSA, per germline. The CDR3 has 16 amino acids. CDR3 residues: CASSLAGSGVQETQYF. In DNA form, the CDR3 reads TGTGCCAGCAGCTTAGCAGGGTCGGGGGTTCAAGAGACCCAGTACTTC. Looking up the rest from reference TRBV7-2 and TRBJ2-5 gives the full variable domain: GAGVSQSPSNKVTEKGKDVELRCDPISGHTALYWYRQSLGQGLEFLIYFQGNSAPDKSGLPSDRFSAERTGGSVSTLTIQRTQQEDSAVYLCASSLAGSGVQETQYFGPGTRLLVL.

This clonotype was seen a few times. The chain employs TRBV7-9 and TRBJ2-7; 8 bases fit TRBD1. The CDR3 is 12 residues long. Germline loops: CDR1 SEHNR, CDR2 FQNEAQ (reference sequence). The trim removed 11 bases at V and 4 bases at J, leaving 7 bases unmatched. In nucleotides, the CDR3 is TGTGCCGGGGGACAGGCTCAATACGAGCAGTACTTC. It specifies CAGGQAQYEQYF.

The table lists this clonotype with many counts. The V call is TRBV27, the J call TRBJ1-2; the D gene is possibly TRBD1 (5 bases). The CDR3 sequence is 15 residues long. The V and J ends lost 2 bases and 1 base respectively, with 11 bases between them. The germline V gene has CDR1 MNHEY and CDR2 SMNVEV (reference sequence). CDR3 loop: CASSLRATDNYGYTF. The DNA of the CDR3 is TGTGCCAGCAGTTTACGTGCGACAGATAACTATGGCTACACCTTC.

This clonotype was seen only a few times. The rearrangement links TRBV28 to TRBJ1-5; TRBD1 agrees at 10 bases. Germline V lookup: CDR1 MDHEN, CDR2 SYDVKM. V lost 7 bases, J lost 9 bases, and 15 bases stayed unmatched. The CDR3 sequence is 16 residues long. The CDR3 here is CASTHKNPGQGRPQHF. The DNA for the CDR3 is TGTGCCAGCACTCATAAGAATCCGGGACAGGGGCGGCCCCAGCATTTT.

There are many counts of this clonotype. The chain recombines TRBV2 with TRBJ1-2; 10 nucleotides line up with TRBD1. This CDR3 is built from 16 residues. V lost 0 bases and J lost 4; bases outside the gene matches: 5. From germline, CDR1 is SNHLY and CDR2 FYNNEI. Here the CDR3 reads CASSEAPGQGSYGYTF. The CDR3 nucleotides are TGTGCCAGCAGTGAAGCACCGGGACAGGGGAGCTATGGCTACACCTTC.

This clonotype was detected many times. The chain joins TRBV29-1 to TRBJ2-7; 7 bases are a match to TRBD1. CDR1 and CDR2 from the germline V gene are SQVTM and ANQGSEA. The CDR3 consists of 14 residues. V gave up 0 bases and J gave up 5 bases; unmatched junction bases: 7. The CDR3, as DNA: TGCAGCGTTGAAGATTCAGGGGGAAGGCACGAGCAGTACTTC. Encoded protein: CSVEDSGGRHEQYF.

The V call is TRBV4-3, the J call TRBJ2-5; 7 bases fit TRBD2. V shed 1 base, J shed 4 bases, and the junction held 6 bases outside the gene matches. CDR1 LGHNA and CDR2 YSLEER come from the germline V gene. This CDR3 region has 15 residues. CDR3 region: CASSQAEGGRETQYF. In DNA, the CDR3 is TGCGCCAGCAGCCAAGCGGAGGGAGGGCGAGAGACCCAGTACTTC.

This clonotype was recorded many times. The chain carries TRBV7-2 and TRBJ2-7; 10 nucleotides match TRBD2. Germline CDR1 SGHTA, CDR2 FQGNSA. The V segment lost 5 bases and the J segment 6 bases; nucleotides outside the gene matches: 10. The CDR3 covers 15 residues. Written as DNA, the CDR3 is TGTGCCAGCAGCGACCAAGCGGGAGGGCCCTCCGAGCAGTACTTC. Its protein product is CASSDQAGGPSEQYF.

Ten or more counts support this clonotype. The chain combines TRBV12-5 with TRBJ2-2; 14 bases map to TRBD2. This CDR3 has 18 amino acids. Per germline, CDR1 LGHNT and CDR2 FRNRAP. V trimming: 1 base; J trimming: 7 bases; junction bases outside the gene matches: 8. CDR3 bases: TGTGCTAGTGGTTTGGCCGGGACTAGCGGGAGCTTCGGCGGGGAGCTGTTTTTT. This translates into CASGLAGTSGSFGGELFF. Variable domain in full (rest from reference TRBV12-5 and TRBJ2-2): DARVTQTPRHKVTEMGQEVTMRCQPILGHNTVFWYRQTMMQGLELLAYFRNRAPLDDSGMPKDRFSAEMPDATLATLKIQPSEPRDSAVYFCASGLAGTSGSFGGELFFGEGSRLTVL.